This TCR beta chain derives from a study of cytomegalovirus exposure and HLA in healthy donors. Notes on this clone: What it binds is not known.

The donors were part of the approximately 120-subject validation cohort, which stood apart from the roughly 730-subject first cohort. The CDR3 runs 15 residues. Germline V gene sequence: CDR1 MGHRA, CDR2 YSYEKL. Deletions cut 0 bases from V and 8 bases from J, with 16 bases between. Here immunoSEQ multiplex PCR was the method, and the copy in TCRdb shows in-frame clones only, minus some. Altogether about 65,000 clones are present, 92% being singletons, with the ten largest covering over 1%. Whole-study results and caveats: Reported results showed that the classifier diagnosed cytomegalovirus status with high specificity and sensitivity. Overall, around 150 TCR beta chains were annotated as cytomegalovirus-associated. That first-cohort TCR clusters tended to co-occur in the 90 to 150 validation repertoires was found in a later analysis.

The chain recombines TRBV4-1 with TRBJ1-2, with a tentative D call TRBD1 (6 bases). The TCR comes from a woman aged 18-29 years in good health and CMV-seronegative. Sequenced input: PBMCs. The CDR3 DNA follows: TGCGCCAGCAGCCAAGATAATTCAGGGGTTGGCGGCTACACCTTC. As protein: CASSQDNSGVGGYTF.